A selection of T cell receptor beta chains follows, all from one sample in a study of cytomegalovirus exposure and HLA in healthy donors. Sequencing was performed with immunoSEQ multiplex PCR; in TCRdb, only in-frame clones are kept and a portion is missing. The sample has 100,000 to 130,000 clones, about 74% seen once; the top ten hold 14%. The material sequenced was PBMCs. All receptors derive from a woman in her forties in good health and CMV-seropositive. The CDR3 runs from the conserved cysteine through the conserved F or W. The order of the fields is J gene, D gene, V gene, clone size, CDR3 DNA, CDR3 protein. A D gene is named only where the DNA matches it firmly. A clone size is listed for some rows: how often the clone was seen (once, few, many), or a class if it is expanded.

>TRBJ1-3|NA|TRBV2|NA
TGTGCCAGCACCGGGACAACTGGAAACACCATATATTTT
CASTGTTGNTIYF
>TRBJ2-7|NA|TRBV10-1|NA
TGCGCCAGCAGTCCTAGGGGCGCGGGGAACGAGCAGTACTTC
CASSPRGAGNEQYF
>TRBJ2-7|TRBD2|TRBV2|NA
TGTGCCAGCCGGACTAGTGGCGGCGAGCAGTACTTC
CASRTSGGEQYF
>TRBJ2-7|TRBD1|TRBV18|NA
TGTGCCAGCTCACCAAGGGGGACAGTAAACTACGAGCAGTACTTC
CASSPRGTVNYEQYF
>TRBJ1-6|TRBD1|TRBV6-5|NA
TGTGCCAGCAGTAGGACAGGTTGGGATAATTCACCCCTCCACTTT
CASSRTGWDNSPLHF
>TRBJ1-1|TRBD1|TRBV7-6|few
TGTGCCAGCAGCCTCACAGGGGACACTGAAGCTTTCTTT
CASSLTGDTEAFF
>TRBJ1-2|NA|TRBV30|NA
TGTGCCTGGAGTGTCGAAGGGACTGTTTCTCGCTACACCTTC
CAWSVEGTVSRYTF
>TRBJ1-3|NA|TRBV6-6|few
TGTGCCAGCACTATGGCAGGGAGGTCTGGAAACACCATATATTTT
CASTMAGRSGNTIYF
>TRBJ1-1|TRBD1|TRBV5-1|NA
TGCGCCAGCAGCGCCCGCGGGACAGACACTGAAGCTTTCTTT
CASSARGTDTEAFF
>TRBJ1-2|TRBD1|TRBV30|NA
TGTGCCTGGAGGGTAGGACAGGGACATGGCTACACCTTC
CAWRVGQGHGYTF
>TRBJ1-1|TRBD1|TRBV4-1|few
TGCGCCAGCAGCCAAGGTCCGTTTAGGGGGCTGAACACTGAAGCTTTCTTT
CASSQGPFRGLNTEAFF
>TRBJ1-6|TRBD1|TRBV30|NA
TGTGCCTCGAAACCCGGACAGGATTCACCCCTCCACTTT
CASKPGQDSPLHF
>TRBJ2-2|TRBD1|TRBV7-3|NA
TGTGCCAGCAGCTTGACAGGGGGCGGTGGGGAGCTGTTTTTT
CASSLTGGGGELFF
>TRBJ1-2|TRBD1|TRBV4-1|once
TGCGCCAGCAGCCCCTCCGGGACAGGGGATGGTGGCTACACCTTC
CASSPSGTGDGGYTF
>TRBJ2-7|TRBD2|TRBV5-1|NA
TGCGCCAGCAGCCCGATTATCCCTCGGGGGGGGCTCTACGAGCAGTACTTC
CASSPIIPRGGLYEQYF
>TRBJ2-7|NA|TRBV5-1|NA
TGCGCCAGCAGCATTACAGGGTACGAGCAGTACTTC
CASSITGYEQYF
>TRBJ1-4|TRBD1|TRBV4-2|few
TGTGCCAGCAGCCAGGGGGGACAGGGGAGTGAAAAACTGTTTTTT
CASSQGGQGSEKLFF
>TRBJ1-5|TRBD1|TRBV2|NA
TGTGCCAGCAGTATGACAGGGTCTCATCAGCCCCAGCATTTT
CASSMTGSHQPQHF
>TRBJ1-1|NA|TRBV7-2|NA
TGTGCCAGCAGCGCGGGCCCGAACACTGAAGCTTTCTTT
CASSAGPNTEAFF
>TRBJ2-2|TRBD1|TRBV15|once
TGTGCCTCCAAGGCAGGGGGCGCGGACACCGGGGAGCTGTTTTTT
CASKAGGADTGELFF
>TRBJ2-2|NA|TRBV6-5|NA
TGTGCCAGCAGTTACTCGCCAGGGATAAACACCGGGGAGCTGTTTTTT
CASSYSPGINTGELFF
>TRBJ2-5|TRBD2|TRBV5-4|NA
TGTGCCAGCAGCCCCCGGACTAGCGGGGGGCAAGAGACCCAGTACTTC
CASSPRTSGGQETQYF
>TRBJ1-3|NA|TRBV7-2|NA
TGTGCCAGCAGCCGCAGACAGGGAAACACCATATATTTT
CASSRRQGNTIYF
>TRBJ2-5|NA|TRBV6-5|NA
TGTGCCAGCAGCCTAGGGAGGCCGTCACAAGAGACCCAGTACTTC
CASSLGRPSQETQYF
>TRBJ2-1|TRBD2|TRBV7-3|few
TGTGCCAGCAGCTTACAGGGTAGCGGGGCGATCCGAGATGAGCAGTTCTTC
CASSLQGSGAIRDEQFF
>TRBJ1-2|TRBD1|TRBV6-5|NA
TGTGCCAGCAGCCTAACGGGGACAGTTGGCTACACCTTC
CASSLTGTVGYTF
>TRBJ2-4|TRBD1|TRBV5-6|NA
TGTGCCAGCAGTTTGACAGGTCAGGGGGCTTACTTC
CASSLTGQGAYF
>TRBJ1-2|NA|TRBV5-1|few
TGCGCCAGCAGCACCGGACAGCCAGAGGGCTACACCTTC
CASSTGQPEGYTF
>TRBJ2-1|TRBD2|TRBV29-1|few
TGCAGCGTCGTGACTAGCCGTGACAATGAGCAGTTCTTC
CSVVTSRDNEQFF
>TRBJ2-3|NA|TRBV5-1|NA
TGCGCCAGCAGGTCCCAAGTCGCGACAGATACGCAGTATTTT
CASRSQVATDTQYF
>TRBJ1-1|NA|TRBV29-1|NA
TGCAGCGTTGTCGGGATACTCTCTGAAGCTTTCTTT
CSVVGILSEAFF
>TRBJ2-1|NA|TRBV18|NA
TGTGCCAGCTCAACGGCGGCTCCCTCAAATGAGCAGTTCTTC
CASSTAAPSNEQFF
>TRBJ2-2|NA|TRBV10-3|NA
TGTGCCATCTCGCGAGTGGGGGCAACCGGGGAGCTGTTTTTT
CAISRVGATGELFF
>TRBJ1-2|NA|TRBV30|NA
TGTGCCTGGAGTGTAAGGGGAGGCTACACCTTC
CAWSVRGGYTF
>TRBJ1-3|NA|TRBV9|NA
TGTGCCAGCAGCGTAAGGCAGGCCCCTGGAAACACCATATATTTT
CASSVRQAPGNTIYF
>TRBJ1-1|NA|TRBV11-3|NA
TGTGCCAGCAGCTTGGAAGGCGGCGACACTGAAGCTTTCTTT
CASSLEGGDTEAFF
>TRBJ1-2|NA|TRBV10-3|NA
TGTGCCATCAGTAATGACAAGTATGGCTACACCTTC
CAISNDKYGYTF
>TRBJ2-1|TRBD1|TRBV5-1|NA
TGCGCCAGCAGCTTGGTTACAGGGGCCAACAATGAGCAGTTCTTC
CASSLVTGANNEQFF
>TRBJ1-1|NA|TRBV5-1|NA
TGCGCCAGCAGCTTTTCAGTGGACACTGAAGCTTTCTTT
CASSFSVDTEAFF
>TRBJ1-1|NA|TRBV7-9|many
TGTGCCAGCAGCCTAATTAGCGGTGACACTGAAGCTTTCTTT
CASSLISGDTEAFF
>TRBJ2-6|TRBD1|TRBV7-9|NA
TGTGCCAGCAGTTGGGACAGGGAGCCCTCTGGGGCCAACGTCCTGACTTTC
CASSWDREPSGANVLTF
>TRBJ1-3|NA|TRBV9|NA
TGTGCCAGCAGCGTAGGGGCAGCCTCTGGAAACACCATATATTTT
CASSVGAASGNTIYF